The rows below give T cell receptor beta chains drawn from one sample of a study of T cells in localized non-small cell lung cancer. The table came from immunoSEQ multiplex PCR; TCRdb's copy has only in-frame clones and leaves some out. This sample carries roughly 4,700 clones, 25% to 35% of them seen once, and the ten largest clones take roughly 4.9%. Sequences were derived from lung tumor tissue, sampled before any cancer treatment. The receptors were sampled from a man aged 40 to 70 with stage II lung adenocarcinoma. CDR3s include the opening cysteine and the closing phenylalanine or tryptophan. Each record gives: D gene, V gene, clone size, J gene, CDR3 protein, CDR3 DNA. The D gene is left open where the match is weak. Clone size is stated in some rows and not others, as once, few, many or a class when expanded.

>-|TRBV6-8|-|TRBJ1-4
CASRLMGGSGEKLFF
TGTGCCAGCAGGCTAATGGGAGGTAGTGGTGAAAAACTGTTTTTT
>-|TRBV11-1|few|TRBJ2-5
CASSLAGSRQQETQYF
TGTGCCAGCAGCTTAGCGGGTAGCAGACAACAAGAGACCCAGTACTTC
>-|TRBV10-2|-|TRBJ2-3
CASSERYSQSTDTQYF
TGCGCCAGCAGTGAACGGTACTCGCAATCCACAGATACGCAGTATTTT
>TRBD1|TRBV6-8|-|TRBJ1-1
CASSLWTGREAFF
TGTGCCAGCAGTTTGTGGACAGGGCGAGAAGCTTTCTTT
>TRBD1|TRBV28|-|TRBJ1-2
CASTPLSGQGTYGYTF
TGTGCCAGCACCCCACTTTCAGGACAGGGAACCTATGGCTACACCTTC
>-|TRBV9|few|TRBJ2-1
CASSPVGAVRLQFF
TGTGCCAGCAGCCCGGTGGGAGCTGTTCGTTTGCAGTTCTTC
>TRBD1|TRBV23-1|-|TRBJ2-1
CARRRDRYNEQFF
TGCGCCAGACGAAGGGACAGATACAATGAGCAGTTCTTC
>-|TRBV28|-|TRBJ2-1
CASSPWTLHNEQFF
TGTGCCAGCAGTCCTTGGACCCTCCACAATGAGCAGTTCTTC
>-|TRBV16|-|TRBJ2-7
CASSQGWSGSLAYEQYF
TGTGCCAGCAGCCAAGGTTGGTCAGGGTCGTTGGCCTACGAGCAGTACTTC
>-|TRBV6-7|few|TRBJ1-5
CASSEVGGNQPQHF
TGTGCCAGCAGTGAAGTGGGGGGGAATCAGCCCCAGCATTTT
>-|TRBV7-4|few|TRBJ2-5
CAVSGSHQETQYF
TGTGCCGTAAGTGGGAGCCACCAAGAGACCCAGTACTTC
>TRBD2|TRBV19|-|TRBJ2-3
CASSMGLAGGQDTQYF
TGTGCCAGTAGTATGGGGCTAGCGGGAGGTCAAGATACGCAGTATTTT
>-|TRBV11-3|few|TRBJ2-1
CASSLTPGLLNEQFF
TGTGCCAGCAGCTTAACACCGGGACTTTTAAATGAGCAGTTCTTC
>TRBD1|TRBV12-5|medium-sized|TRBJ1-1
CASDAGGNTEAFF
TGTGCCAGCGACGCAGGGGGGAACACTGAAGCTTTCTTT
>-|TRBV11-3|-|TRBJ1-1
CASEQGSHLSTEAFF
TGTGCCAGCGAGCAGGGCAGCCATTTGAGCACTGAAGCTTTCTTT